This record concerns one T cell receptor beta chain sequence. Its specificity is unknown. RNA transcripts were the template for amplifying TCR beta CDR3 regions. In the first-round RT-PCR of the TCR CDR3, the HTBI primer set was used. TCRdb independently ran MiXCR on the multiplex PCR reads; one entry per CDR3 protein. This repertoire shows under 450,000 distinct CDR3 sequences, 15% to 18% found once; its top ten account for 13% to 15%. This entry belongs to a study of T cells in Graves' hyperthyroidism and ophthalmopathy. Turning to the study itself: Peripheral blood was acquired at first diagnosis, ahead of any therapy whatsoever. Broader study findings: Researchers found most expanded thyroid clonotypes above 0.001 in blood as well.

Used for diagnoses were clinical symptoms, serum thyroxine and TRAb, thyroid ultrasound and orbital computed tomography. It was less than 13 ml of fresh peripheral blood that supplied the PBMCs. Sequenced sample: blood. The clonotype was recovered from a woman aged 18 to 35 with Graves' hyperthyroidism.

The CDR3: CSATDSLSYEQYF. In DNA form, the CDR3 reads TGCAGTGCAACGGACAGCCTCTCCTACGAGCAGTACTTC. The chain links TRBV20-1 to TRBJ2-7, with D possibly TRBD1 on 6 matching bases. The CDR3 extends over 13 amino acids. The germline V gene has CDR1 DFQATT and CDR2 SNEGSKA (reference sequence). Trimming took 6 bases from V and 0 from J, leaving 12 bases between them.